The 8 T cell receptor beta chains in this list originate from one sample, sequenced in a study of CD8+ T cells in alopecia areata. Reverse transcription of extracted RNA yielded cDNA, which provided the sequencing template. Profiled with immunoSEQ multiplex PCR; TCRdb holds only in-frame clones, not every one. The sample lists 180,000 or so clones, less than 75% occurring once. Treatment described: oral pan-JAK inhibitor, 5-10 mg twice daily. The sample consisted of CD4+ T cells sorted from blood, taken at approximately week 60, from a patient treated with tofacitinib. All receptors derive from a human donor with alopecia areata.

This clone was detected only a few times. CDR3 residues: CSVEFRRKGTGSYEQYF. CDR3 sequence (DNA): TGCAGCGTTGAGTTCCGGCGAAAGGGGACAGGATCCTACGAGCAGTACTTC. The V gene is TRBV29-1, the J gene TRBJ2-7; 8 nucleotides match TRBD1. This CDR3 region has 17 residues. Germline V gives CDR1 SQVTM, CDR2 ANQGSEA. Trimming removed 3 bases from V and 1 base from J; junction bases left unmatched: 14.

The chain links TRBV29-1 to TRBJ2-3; D is unresolved. The V gene lost 2 bases and the J gene lost 3 bases, with 15 bases spanning the gap. The CDR3 loop spans 15 amino acids. Germline assignment: CDR1 SQVTM and CDR2 ANQGSEA. In nucleotides, the CDR3 is TGCAGCGTTGAAATTGGTCAGATAGGGACAGATACGCAGTATTTT. Translating it yields CSVEIGQIGTDTQYF.

The CDR3 spells CASSSGRVGETQYF. In DNA, the CDR3 is TGCGCCAGCAGCTCAGGACGCGTGGGCGAGACCCAGTACTTC. The chain is built from TRBV5-1 and TRBJ2-5; D unresolved. Germline V lookup: CDR1 SGHRS, CDR2 YFSETQ. CDR3 length: 14 amino acids. Deletions cut 3 bases from V and 5 bases from J, with 14 bases between.

This clone was counted between two and nine times. V gene TRBV6-6 combines with J gene TRBJ1-1; a possible D gene is TRBD1 (6 bases). This CDR3 has 16 amino acids. Between the trimmed V and J ends, which lost 4 bases and 4 bases, there was a span of 19 bases. Germline assignment: CDR1 MNHNY and CDR2 SVGAGI (reference sequence). The CDR3 DNA reads TGTGCCAGCAGTTTCGGGGGGCGGAACGGGATCACTGAAGCTTTCTTT. Its protein product is CASSFGGRNGITEAFF.

The V gene is TRBV27, the J gene TRBJ2-7; D possibly uses TRBD1 or TRBD2 (6 bases each). Per germline, CDR1 MNHEY and CDR2 SMNVEV (reference sequence). V dropped 0 bases and J dropped 4 bases, with 10 bases sitting between them. The CDR3 is 14 residues long. DNA of the CDR3: TGTGCCAGCAGTTTATCGGGGGGCAGGTACGAGCAGTACTTC. Its protein product is CASSLSGGRYEQYF.

This clone was recorded many times. The rearrangement links TRBV2 to TRBJ1-3; D gene uncertain. Trimming left V 8 bases short and J 0 bases short, with 11 bases between. This CDR3 has 14 amino acids. CDR1 and CDR2 (germline): SNHLY, FYNNEI. The CDR3 here is CASDDFLSGNTIYF. The CDR3 nucleotides are TGTGCCAGCGACGACTTCCTCTCTGGAAACACCATATATTTT.

This clone was counted between two and nine times. The chain carries TRBV28 and TRBJ1-4; D unclear. From germline, CDR1 is MDHEN and CDR2 SYDVKM. This CDR3 has 14 amino acids. Trimming removed 6 bases at V and 8 bases at J, with 16 bases between. This CDR3 is CASRRTPLGEKLFF. CDR3 in DNA: TGTGCCAGCAGAAGGACGCCCCTCGGCGAAAAACTGTTTTTT.

CDR3 loop: CASSQEGTGGWTDTQYF. CDR3 DNA sequence: TGCGCCAGCAGCCAAGAAGGGACAGGGGGCTGGACAGATACGCAGTATTTT. This chain joins TRBV4-1 and TRBJ2-3, with 12 bases lining up with TRBD1. The CDR3 runs to 17 residues. Germline loops: CDR1 MGHRA, CDR2 YSYEKL. The trim removed 0 bases at V and 3 bases at J, leaving 4 bases unmatched.